The subject of this entry is one T cell receptor beta chain. Its specificity is not known. This sample is part of a study of cytomegalovirus exposure and HLA in healthy donors. Study background: Membership in the Caucasian-associated ancestry cluster was found for about four fifths of nearly 400 genotyped donors.

V was shortened by 6 bases and J by 4 bases, with 12 bases between the two germline ends. In germline, CDR1 is MDHEN, CDR2 SYDVKM. This CDR3 is 14 amino acids long. Use of 60 Vbeta and 13 Jbeta primers characterized the PCR. The repertoire was sequenced with immunoSEQ multiplex PCR; TCRdb's copy has only in-frame clones and lacks some. The table lists about 150,000 clones. Study-level findings and limits: The study flagged about 150 TCR beta chains as cytomegalovirus-associated. According to an earlier analysis, most TCR beta V segments yielded productive rearrangements about 90% or about 30% of the time.

Sample: PBMCs. The receptor comes from a man aged 25-40 years in good health and CMV-seronegative. This chain joins TRBV28 and TRBJ1-4; possible D gene TRBD1, 5 bases. The CDR3 nucleotides read TGTGCCAGCAGAGGCCGGGGGGGTAATGAAAAACTGTTTTTT. This gives the protein CASRGRGGNEKLFF.